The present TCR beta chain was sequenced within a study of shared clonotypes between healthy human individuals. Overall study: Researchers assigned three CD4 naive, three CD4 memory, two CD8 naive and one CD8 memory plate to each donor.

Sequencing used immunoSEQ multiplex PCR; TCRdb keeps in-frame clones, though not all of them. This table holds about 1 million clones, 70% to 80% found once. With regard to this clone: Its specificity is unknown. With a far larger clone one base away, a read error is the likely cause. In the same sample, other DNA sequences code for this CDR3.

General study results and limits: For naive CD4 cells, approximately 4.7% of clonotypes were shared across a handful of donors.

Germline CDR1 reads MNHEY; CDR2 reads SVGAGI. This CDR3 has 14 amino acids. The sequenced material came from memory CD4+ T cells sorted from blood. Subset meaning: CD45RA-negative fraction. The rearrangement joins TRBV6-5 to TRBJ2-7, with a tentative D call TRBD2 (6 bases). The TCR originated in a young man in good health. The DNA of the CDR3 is TGTGCTAGCAGTACTAGCTGGGGAGGCTACGAGCAGTACTTC. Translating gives CASSTSWGGYEQYF.